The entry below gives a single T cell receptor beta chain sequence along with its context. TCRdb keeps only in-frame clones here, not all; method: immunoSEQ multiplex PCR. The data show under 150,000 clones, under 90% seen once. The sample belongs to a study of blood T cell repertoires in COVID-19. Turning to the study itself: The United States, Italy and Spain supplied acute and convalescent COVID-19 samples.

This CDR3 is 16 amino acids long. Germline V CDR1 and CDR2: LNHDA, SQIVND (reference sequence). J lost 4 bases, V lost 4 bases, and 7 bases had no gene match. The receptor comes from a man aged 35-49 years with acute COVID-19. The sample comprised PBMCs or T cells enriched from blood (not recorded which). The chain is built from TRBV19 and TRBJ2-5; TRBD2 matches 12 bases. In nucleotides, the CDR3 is TGTGCCAGTAGTACCTCGAGACTAGCGGGAGTAGAGACCCAGTACTTC. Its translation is CASSTSRLAGVETQYF.